Listed here are 17 T cell receptor beta chains from one sample, sequenced in a study of spatial heterogeneity in lung cancer. Time point reported: blood at routine non-recurrence follow-up after resection. Via MiXCR, TCRdb re-called the 5' RACE reads, giving one row per CDR3 protein. The sample yields tens of thousands of distinct CDR3 sequences, roughly a fifth seen once. Sequenced material: PBMCs, taken at follow-up. The receptor set was obtained from a male donor with early-stage non-small cell lung cancer.

The V gene is TRBV29-1, the J gene TRBJ2-2; tentative D call: TRBD2 (5 bases). V was clipped by 7 bases and J by 0 bases, with 12 bases between them. The CDR3 runs to 14 residues. Germline-derived CDR1 and CDR2 are SQVTM and ANQGSEA. CDR3 DNA sequence: TGCAGCGGTAGAGGGATTTCGAACACCGGGGAGCTGTTTTTT. Translated, it gives CSGRGISNTGELFF.

This clonotype was observed a few times. This chain uses TRBV24-1 with TRBJ2-1, with TRBD2 identical over 14 bases. The V and J ends lost 3 bases and 0 bases, in that order; junction bases with no gene match: 12. Germline CDR1 and CDR2: KGHDR and SFDVKD. The CDR3 is 21 amino acids. The CDR3 region has the DNA TGTGCCACCAGTGATCCCCTGGGGACTAGCGGGGGCTCCAGCTCCTACAATGAGCAGTTCTTC. The encoded protein is CATSDPLGTSGGSSSYNEQFF.

This sequence joins TRBV7-2 and TRBJ2-1, with 11 positions matching TRBD2. V shed 1 base and J 0 bases; nucleotides not matched to a gene: 11. The CDR3 contains 20 residues. Germline CDR1 SGHTA, CDR2 FQGNSA. CDR3 sequence: CASSLGARLAGGGSYNEQFF. For the CDR3, the DNA is TGTGCCAGCAGCTTAGGGGCGCGGCTAGCGGGGGGAGGCTCCTACAATGAGCAGTTCTTC.

The gene calls are TRBV27 and TRBJ2-7; TRBD2 matches at 7 bases. CDR3 size: 15 residues. The trim removed 0 bases at V and 4 bases at J, leaving 6 bases unmatched. Germline values: CDR1 MNHEY, CDR2 SMNVEV (reference sequence). CDR3 DNA sequence: TGTGCCAGCAGTTTATCGGCGGGAGCTGGATACGAGCAGTACTTC. As protein: CASSLSAGAGYEQYF.

The chain recombines TRBV25-1 with TRBJ2-3, with D uncertain. In germline, CDR1 is MGHDK, CDR2 SYGVNS. V dropped 10 bases and J dropped 0 bases, with 14 bases sitting between them. This CDR3 comprises 14 residues. CDR3 region: CATGSLVSTDTQYF. CDR3 sequence (DNA): TGTGCCACCGGTAGCTTGGTCAGCACAGATACGCAGTATTTT.

The table lists this clonotype with a few counts. The V gene is TRBV12-3 or TRBV12-4, the J gene TRBJ2-1; TRBD2 matches at 8 bases. This CDR3 has 16 residues. The V and J ends lost 5 bases and 1 base, in that order; junction bases with no gene match: 7. This CDR3 is CASSPEAGESYNEQFF. CDR3 in DNA: TGTGCCAGCAGTCCGGAAGCGGGAGAGTCCTACAATGAGCAGTTCTTC.

This clonotype was picked up a small number of times. The chain is built from TRBV14 and TRBJ1-2; TRBD1 is a possible D gene (6 bases). Germline V CDR1 and CDR2: SGHDN, FVKESK. The V gene lost 2 bases and the J gene lost 14 bases, with 18 bases spanning the gap. The CDR3 totals 13 residues. Here the CDR3 reads CASSQRGMSPETF. CDR3 bases: TGTGCCAGCAGCCAAAGGGGGATGTCCCCCGAGACCTTC. Together with reference TRBV14 and TRBJ1-2, the CDR3 gives the full variable domain: EAGVTQFPSHSVIEKGQTVTLRCDPISGHDNLYWYRRVMGKEIKFLLHFVKESKQDESGMPNNRFLAERTGGTYSTLKVQPAELEDSGVYFCASSQRGMSPETFGSGTRLTVV.

V is TRBV10-3 and J is TRBJ1-1; 7 bases fit TRBD1. There are 13 residues in the CDR3. Losses at the gene ends were 5 bases for V and 3 bases for J; bases not matched to a gene: 3. In germline, CDR1 is ENHRY, CDR2 SYGVKD. CDR3 DNA: TGTGCCATCAGTCACGGACAGGACACTGAAGCTTTCTTT. It specifies CAISHGQDTEAFF.

The chain carries TRBV24-1 and TRBJ2-1; 7 bases are shared with TRBD1. The length of the CDR3 is 16 residues. Germline CDR1 is KGHDR and CDR2 is SFDVKD. V lost 4 bases to trimming and J lost 0 bases; unmatched junction nucleotides: 5. The CDR3 sequence is CATSDTQGRSYNEQFF. CDR3 nucleotide sequence: TGTGCCACCAGTGACACACAGGGGCGCTCCTACAATGAGCAGTTCTTC.

This clonotype turned up a few times. The J gene is TRBJ2-3, the V gene TRBV7-9, with D perhaps matching TRBD1 (5 bases). The CDR3 runs 14 residues. V was shortened by 3 bases and J by 2 bases, with 9 bases between the two germline ends. Germline loops: CDR1 SEHNR, CDR2 FQNEAQ (reference sequence). The DNA for the CDR3 is TGTGCCAGCAGCTTGGACAAGTCCACAGATACGCAGTATTTT. Protein sequence: CASSLDKSTDTQYF.

The table lists this clonotype with a few counts. The gene calls are TRBV7-9 and TRBJ1-1; TRBD1 might be the D (6 bases). The germline V gene encodes CDR1 SEHNR and CDR2 FQNEAQ (reference sequence). V dropped 5 bases and J dropped 4 bases, with 14 bases sitting between them. This CDR3 spans 14 amino acids. CDR3 residues: CASSLGTRATEAFF. CDR3 coding DNA: TGTGCCAGCAGCCTAGGGACACGGGCCACTGAAGCTTTCTTT.

The J gene is TRBJ2-5, the V gene TRBV24-1, with no clear D. The germline gives CDR1 KGHDR, CDR2 SFDVKD. CDR3 length equals 13 residues. The V end was cut by 3 bases, the J end by 1 base, with 5 bases between. The DNA of the CDR3 is TGTGCCACCAGTGATGCCAGCCAAGAGACCCAGTACTTC. Its translation: CATSDASQETQYF.

There are a few counts of this clonotype. This chain joins TRBV27 and TRBJ2-3; TRBD1 is a possible D gene (5 bases). The CDR3 loop spans 15 amino acids. CDR1 and CDR2 (germline): MNHEY, SMNVEV (reference sequence). V lost 5 bases to trimming and J lost 3 bases, with 15 bases between them. CDR3: CASSRQGEKTDTQYF. The DNA for the CDR3 is TGTGCCAGCAGTAGGCAGGGTGAAAAGACAGATACGCAGTATTTT.

The V gene is TRBV5-6, the J gene TRBJ2-7; the match to TRBD1 covers 11 bases. Trimming at V came to 4 bases and at J to 3 bases, leaving 6 bases not matched to a gene. This CDR3 comprises 15 residues. Germline CDR1 SGHDT, CDR2 YYEEEE. The CDR3 sequence is CASSLLGTGGYEQYF. The CDR3 DNA sequence: TGTGCCAGCAGCCTGTTGGGGACAGGGGGCTACGAGCAGTACTTC. Supplemented by reference TRBV5-6 and TRBJ2-7, the full variable domain reads DAGVTQSPTHLIKTRGQQVTLRCSPKSGHDTVSWYQQALGQGPQFIFQYYEEEERQRGNFPDRFSGHQFPNYSSELNVNALLLGDSALYLCASSLLGTGGYEQYFGPGTRLTVT.

Only a few counts were recorded for this clonotype. The CDR3 DNA follows: TGCGCCAGCAGCCGAGAAGGCGCGGGTGCGGAGACCCAGTACTTC. Translating gives CASSREGAGAETQYF. This chain connects TRBV4-3 to TRBJ2-5; possibly TRBD2 for D (5 bases). This CDR3 region has 15 residues. Germline V gives CDR1 LGHNA, CDR2 YSLEER. V was cut by 4 bases and J by 5 bases, with 17 bases left in between.

In this sample, this clonotype turned up many times. This chain uses TRBV4-2 with TRBJ1-4; perhaps TRBD1 as D (5 bases). The CDR3 extends over 20 amino acids. Between the trimmed V and J ends, which lost 0 bases and 8 bases, there was a span of 28 bases. In germline, CDR1 is LGHNA, CDR2 YNFKEQ. The CDR3 region has the DNA TGTGCCAGCAGCCAAGATCACCGATCCGACTCGGTGTTAGGGGACGAAAAACTGTTTTTT. Residues: CASSQDHRSDSVLGDEKLFF.

This clonotype has only a few counts. The CDR3 loop is CASSQGGEQYF. CDR3 coding DNA: TGTGCCAGCAGCCAAGGTGGCGAGCAGTACTTC. The rearrangement joins TRBV3-1 to TRBJ2-7; D is uncertain. This CDR3 comprises 11 residues. Trimming took off 1 base at V and 6 bases at J, with 4 bases between the two ends. CDR1 is LGHDT and CDR2 is YNNKEL in the germline V gene (reference sequence).